These 9 T cell receptor beta chains were sequenced from one sample in a study of breast tumors, draining lymph nodes, adjacent tissues. In TCRdb, the multiplex PCR reads were re-called with MiXCR into one record per CDR3 protein. Of approximately 200,000 distinct CDR3 sequences listed, 31% are singletons. Samples came from axillary lymph nodes draining the breast cancer. Sequencing used axillary lymph node tissue. These receptors were collected from a female donor with breast cancer. Some clones in this sample may be carry-over from other donors' samples.

This clonotype has a count of ten or more. The chain recombines TRBV7-2 with TRBJ2-1, with 8 nucleotides matching TRBD2. Per germline, CDR1 SGHTA and CDR2 FQGNSA. V gave up 4 bases and J gave up 10 bases; unmatched junction bases: 12. CDR3 length equals 15 residues. CDR3: CASSSQTSAAGEQFF. CDR3 DNA sequence: TGTGCCAGCAGCTCCCAGACTAGCGCGGCGGGGGAGCAGTTCTTC.

V usage is TRBV5-1 and J usage is TRBJ2-5; 7 nucleotides align to TRBD1. Germline loops: CDR1 SGHRS, CDR2 YFSETQ. The CDR3 extends over 15 amino acids. V was pared by 5 bases and J by 4 bases, with 11 bases of the junction left unmatched. This chain's CDR3 is CASRDDLTGLETQYF. The CDR3 nucleotides read TGCGCCAGCAGAGACGACCTGACAGGGCTAGAGACCCAGTACTTC.

At least ten counts were recorded for this clonotype. V and J are TRBV6-6 and TRBJ1-1, with unresolved D. V gave up 5 bases and J gave up 2 bases, with 9 bases separating them. The CDR3 covers 13 residues. Germline loops: CDR1 MNHNY, CDR2 SVGAGI (reference sequence). Here the CDR3 DNA reads TGTGCCAGCAGTGTAAGGGTAAACACTGAAGCTTTCTTT. Translated, it gives CASSVRVNTEAFF.

This clonotype was observed many times. The chain couples TRBV2 to TRBJ1-5, with D perhaps TRBD1 (5 bases). V dropped 8 bases and J dropped 0 bases, with 14 bases sitting between them. Germline CDR1 reads SNHLY; CDR2 reads FYNNEI. This CDR3 region has 15 residues. CDR3 residues: CASDTGPYSNQPQHF. In DNA form, the CDR3 reads TGTGCCAGCGATACGGGGCCCTATAGCAATCAGCCCCAGCATTTT.

This clonotype appeared a single time. The chain couples TRBV12-3 or TRBV12-4 to TRBJ2-3; TRBD2 matches at 12 bases. Germline trimming cut 2 bases from V and 4 bases from J; bases unmatched to any gene: 4. The CDR3 has 16 amino acids. This CDR3 reads CASSLPSGGASDTQYF. The CDR3 nucleotides are TGTGCCAGCAGTTTACCTAGCGGGGGGGCATCAGATACGCAGTATTTT.

Worth noting for this clonotype: A much larger clone is a single base away; this may be a read error. The chain has TRBV20-1 and TRBJ1-5; no reliable D call. CDR1 and CDR2 (germline): DFQATT, SNEGSKA (reference sequence). This CDR3 is 12 amino acids long. This chain's CDR3 is CSARTLNQPPHF. As DNA, the CDR3 is TGCAGTGCTAGAACATTAAACCAGCCCCCGCATTTT.

This clonotype showed up many times. The rearrangement links TRBV20-1 to TRBJ2-7, with 9 bases aligning to TRBD1. CDR1 and CDR2 (germline): DFQATT, SNEGSKA (reference sequence). The CDR3 is 14 amino acids. V shed 3 bases, J shed 7 bases, and the junction held 10 bases outside the gene matches. For the CDR3, the DNA is TGCAGTGCTAGCGCACAGGGGGCTTTGTGGGAGCAGTACTTC. Protein sequence: CSASAQGALWEQYF.

This clonotype has a count of ten or more. The rearrangement uses TRBV4-1 and TRBJ2-2; possibly TRBD2 for D (5 bases). Trimming removed 3 bases from V and 4 bases from J, with 24 bases in between. The CDR3 is 19 amino acids. Germline loops: CDR1 MGHRA, CDR2 YSYEKL. The CDR3 sequence is CASSQTFRLTSRFTGELFF. As DNA, the CDR3 is TGCGCCAGCAGCCAGACCTTCCGCCTAACTAGTAGGTTCACCGGGGAGCTGTTTTTT.

This clonotype was seen more than once but under ten times. A much bigger clone sits one base away, suggesting this may be a read error. This sequence joins TRBV20-1 and TRBJ1-2; D perhaps matches TRBD1 (6 bases). The CDR3 consists of 13 residues. Germline lookup yields CDR1 DFQATT and CDR2 SNEGSKA (reference sequence). Trimming left V 0 bases short and J 10 bases short, with 15 bases between. CDR3 sequence (DNA): TGCAGTGCTAGAGATCCGGGGGCGGATGCCTACACCTTC. This codes for CSARDPGADAYTF.